This TCR beta chain was sequenced in a study of blood T cell repertoires in COVID-19. The CDR3 is 16 amino acids. J gave up 3 bases and V 6 bases, and 12 bases lay outside the gene matches. Germline-derived CDR1 and CDR2 are SGHRS and YFSETQ. The protocol was immunoSEQ multiplex PCR, while the TCRdb copy is restricted to in-frame clones and leaves out a portion. The sample shows fewer than 250,000 clones, less than 90% of them seen only once. The origin of this receptor is a man aged 65 to 79 with acute or convalescent COVID-19. The specimen sequenced was peripheral blood. This chain links TRBV5-1 with TRBJ1-2, with 9 bases fitting TRBD1. CDR3 residues: CASTTGGQGGDYGYTF. DNA for the CDR3: TGCGCCAGCACCACTGGGGGACAGGGAGGCGACTATGGCTACACCTTC.